What follows are 26 T cell receptor beta chains derived from one specimen sequenced in a study of post-analysis software for immune sequencing data. Notes on the study in general: Comparison of patients with controls showed 4 to 6 TRBV segments more frequent in patients, TRBV5-6, TRBV5-1 and TRBV20-1 among them.

The antigens these receptors bind are not known. Unique molecular identifiers were carried by the TCR beta cDNA libraries. TCRdb re-called the PCR reads with MiXCR, one entry per CDR3 protein. Of about 200,000 distinct CDR3 sequences in the sample, over 25% were seen once. Sequenced sample: blood. The source of these receptors is a girl aged 2-17 years with multiple sclerosis.

Points on this clonotype: A much more abundant neighbour one base away suggests this may be a read error. The genes are TRBV12-3 or TRBV12-4 and TRBJ2-5, with 10 bases aligning to TRBD1. CDR3 length: 16 amino acids. Trimming removed 4 bases from V and 5 bases from J; junction bases left unmatched: 10. CDR3 protein: CASSSGRTGGGETQYF. The CDR3 DNA reads TGTGCCAGCAGTTCAGGGAGGACAGGGGGTGGGGAGACCCAGTACTTC.

The chain uses TRBV5-1 and TRBJ2-1, with TRBD2 matching 8 bases. The germline V gene has CDR1 SGHRS and CDR2 YFSETQ. This CDR3 is built from 16 residues. V shed 1 base and J 6 bases; nucleotides not matched to a gene: 9. The CDR3 here is CASSLFGGARGNEQFF. As DNA, the CDR3 is TGCGCCAGCAGCTTGTTCGGGGGGGCCCGCGGCAATGAGCAGTTCTTC.

The chain recombines TRBV10-1 with TRBJ1-1, with 8 bases identical to TRBD1. V shed 3 bases and J 5 bases; nucleotides not matched to a gene: 8. CDR3 length: 15 amino acids. Per germline, CDR1 WNHNN and CDR2 SYGVQD (reference sequence). The CDR3 region has the DNA TGCGCCAGCAGTGAACGGACAGGGAGGGGAACTGAAGCTTTCTTT. As protein: CASSERTGRGTEAFF.

A remark on this clonotype: A read error may explain this, as a much larger clone is one base away. The chain combines TRBV29-1 with TRBJ2-6; 9 bases are a match to TRBD1. The CDR3 length is 18 residues. The V gene's germline CDR1 is SQVTM and CDR2 ANQGSEA. The CDR3 protein is CSVIGEGDRESGTNVLTF. In nucleotides, the CDR3 is TGCAGCGTCATCGGAGAGGGGGACAGGGAAAGTGGGACCAACGTCCTGACTTTC.

The rearrangement joins TRBV6-1 to TRBJ2-2; maybe TRBD1 (6 bases). V shed 9 bases and J shed 5 bases, with 16 bases lying between them. Germline V CDR1 and CDR2: MNHNS, SASEGT. The CDR3 is 14 amino acids. CDR3 region: CARGDGQMTGELFF. The CDR3 coding sequence is TGTGCCAGGGGGGACGGACAGATGACCGGGGAGCTGTTTTTT.

This clonotype was recorded many times. The chain employs TRBV15 and TRBJ2-4; D might be TRBD1 (6 bases). Deletions cut 0 bases from V and 3 bases from J, with 24 bases between. Germline assignment: CDR1 LNHNV and CDR2 YYDKDF (reference sequence). This CDR3 contains 20 residues. In nucleotides, the CDR3 is TGTGCCACCAGCAGAGATAGAGCAGGGGCCAACTCAGTCCGCAAAAACATTCAGTACTTC. Residues: CATSRDRAGANSVRKNIQYF.

The V and J genes are TRBV7-2 and TRBJ2-5; D remains ambiguous. The V gene lost 1 base and the J gene lost 5 bases, with 14 bases spanning the gap. The CDR3 spans 15 residues. CDR1 is SGHTA, CDR2 FQGNSA, per germline. The CDR3 DNA sequence: TGTGCCAGCAGCTTAGTTTGGAGTGTTTGGGAGACCCAGTACTTC. Translated, it gives CASSLVWSVWETQYF.

The gene calls are TRBV6-2 or TRBV6-3 and TRBJ1-2; D is possibly TRBD1 (5 bases). The CDR3 sequence is 14 residues long. V dropped 4 bases and J dropped 2 bases, with 11 bases sitting between them. Germline lookup yields CDR1 MNHEY and CDR2 SVGEGT. CDR3 region: CASSSRQPNYGYTF. In DNA, the CDR3 is TGTGCCAGCAGTTCTAGACAGCCAAACTATGGCTACACCTTC.

The V gene is TRBV5-6, the J gene TRBJ2-5; D tentatively reads TRBD1 or TRBD2 (5 bases each). The CDR3 contains 13 residues. Trimming cost V 3 bases and J 5 bases, with 11 bases left between them. CDR1 and CDR2 (germline): SGHDT, YYEEEE. Here the CDR3 reads CASSSTGAETQYF. Here the CDR3 DNA reads TGTGCCAGCAGCTCGACCGGGGCCGAGACCCAGTACTTC.

The chain couples TRBV5-1 to TRBJ2-7, with TRBD1 matching 7 bases. Per germline, CDR1 SGHRS and CDR2 YFSETQ. This CDR3 comprises 12 residues. J gave up 6 bases and V 1 base, and 1 base lay outside the gene matches. DNA for the CDR3: TGCGCCAGCAGCTTGAGGGGGCCCGAGCAGTACTTC. Encoded protein: CASSLRGPEQYF.

The gene calls are TRBV20-1 and TRBJ2-7; possible D gene TRBD1, 6 bases. The last part of the DNA fits TRBJ2-5 better; the J call may be wrong. This CDR3 region has 17 residues. Germline V CDR1 and CDR2: DFQATT, SNEGSKA (reference sequence). CDR3 residues: CSARLTAQGPDLETQYF. CDR3 bases: TGCAGTGCTAGACTCACGGCGCAGGGGCCCGATCTCGAGACCCAGTACTTC.

Ten or more counts support this clonotype. The rearrangement joins TRBV20-1 to TRBJ2-7; the match to TRBD1 covers 8 bases. CDR1 and CDR2 from the germline V gene are DFQATT and SNEGSKA (reference sequence). This CDR3 is built from 16 residues. Trimming at V came to 0 bases and at J to 3 bases, leaving 10 bases not matched to a gene. CDR3 region: CSARDRGTGGHYEQYF. The CDR3 bases are TGCAGTGCTAGAGATCGTGGTACAGGGGGTCACTACGAGCAGTACTTC.

This clonotype was picked up a small number of times. CDR3 DNA sequence: TGTGCCAGCAGCGTAGAGGGTGGTTCCTACGAGCAGTACTTC. Its protein product is CASSVEGGSYEQYF. This chain links TRBV9 with TRBJ2-7; D is ambiguous. The ends were cut back, 0 bases at V and 1 base at J, with 8 bases in the middle. CDR3 length equals 14 residues. Germline assignment: CDR1 SGDLS and CDR2 YYNGEE.

This clonotype was detected ten times or more. The chain uses TRBV29-1 and TRBJ2-7; D tentatively reads TRBD1 or TRBD2 (6 bases each). Germline-derived CDR1 and CDR2 are SQVTM and ANQGSEA. This CDR3 contains 12 residues. Between the trimmed V and J ends, which lost 4 bases and 2 bases, there was a span of 9 bases. DNA for the CDR3: TGCAGCGTTGCGGGGGACACCTACGAGCAGTACTTC. Translating gives CSVAGDTYEQYF.

This sequence joins TRBV5-1 and TRBJ2-3; TRBD2 agrees at 11 bases. The CDR3 totals 18 residues. V lost 1 base, J lost 2 bases, and 9 bases stayed unmatched. Germline V gene lookup returns CDR1 SGHRS and CDR2 YFSETQ. The CDR3 nucleotides are TGCGCCAGCAGCTTGCTCGGGACTAGCGGAGAATACACAGATACGCAGTATTTT. It translates to CASSLLGTSGEYTDTQYF. Full variable domain (missing parts from reference TRBV5-1 and TRBJ2-3): KAGVTQTPRYLIKTRGQQVTLSCSPISGHRSVSWYQQTPGQGLQFLFEYFSETQRNKGNFPGRFSGRQFSNSRSEMNVSTLELGDSALYLCASSLLGTSGEYTDTQYFGPGTRLTVL.

This clonotype was counted only a few times. V and J are TRBV30 and TRBJ2-5; no firm D call. The CDR3 contains 14 residues. The V end lost 1 base, the J end lost 11 bases, and 20 bases lay between the germline ends. Germline V CDR1 and CDR2: GTSNPN, SVGIG (reference sequence). The CDR3 nucleotides are TGTGCCTGGAGTGACCGATACCCCTCCAATGAGCAGTACTTC. Protein sequence: CAWSDRYPSNEQYF.

V gene TRBV6-5 combines with J gene TRBJ1-5; D remains unclear. With 5 bases removed from V and 2 bases from J, the gap between germline ends came to 16 bases. The length of the CDR3 is 16 residues. CDR1 is MNHEY, CDR2 SVGAGI, per germline. This CDR3 reads CASSPHQSMGNQPQHF. CDR3 bases: TGTGCCAGCAGTCCACATCAGAGTATGGGCAATCAGCCCCAGCATTTT.

This clonotype has more than one count but fewer than ten. The genes are TRBV12-3 or TRBV12-4 and TRBJ1-5; D perhaps matches TRBD1 (5 bases). Trimming left V 6 bases short and J 1 base short, with 13 bases between. The length of the CDR3 is 15 residues. CDR3 region: CASSQGSTSNQPQHF. The CDR3 DNA follows: TGTGCCAGCAGCCAGGGATCCACGAGCAATCAGCCCCAGCATTTT.

The CDR3 is CASSPTDLGGNQPQHF. As DNA, the CDR3 is TGTGCCAGCAGCCCGACTGATTTGGGGGGCAATCAGCCCCAGCATTTT. The gene calls are TRBV14 and TRBJ1-5; D may be TRBD1 (5 bases). V was trimmed by 4 bases and J by 2 bases, leaving 15 bases between them. The CDR3 is 16 amino acids. Per the germline V gene, CDR1 is SGHDN and CDR2 is FVKESK.

This clonotype was detected only a few times. The chain recombines TRBV7-8 with TRBJ1-4, with no clear D. CDR1 and CDR2 (germline): SGHVS, FQNEAQ. The CDR3 loop spans 17 amino acids. Trimming shortened V by 5 bases and J by 0 bases, and 16 bases separated the two germline ends. DNA of the CDR3: TGTGCCAGCAGCCAGCCTCTAGACGGTCCAACTAATGAAAAACTGTTTTTT. This gives the protein CASSQPLDGPTNEKLFF.

Of note for this clonotype: One junction end does not reproduce the germline sequence, and a read error may be involved. J is TRBJ1-5 and V is TRBV20-1; unclear D gene. The V gene's germline CDR1 is DFQATT and CDR2 SNEGSKA (reference sequence). The CDR3 extends over 14 amino acids. CDR3 protein: CSAPRTETNQSQHF. Here the CDR3 DNA reads TGCAGTGCCCCCCGGACGGAGACCAATCAGTCCCAGCATTTT.

The chain is built from TRBV20-1 and TRBJ1-2, with 8 nucleotides matching TRBD1. CDR3 length equals 15 residues. J was trimmed by 6 bases and V by 0 bases; bases with no gene match: 9. Per germline, CDR1 DFQATT and CDR2 SNEGSKA (reference sequence). The CDR3 spells CSARDSGQGAHGYTF. The CDR3, as DNA: TGCAGTGCTAGAGATTCAGGGCAGGGGGCACATGGCTACACCTTC.

This clonotype was seen ten or more times. The genes are TRBV29-1 and TRBJ2-5, with TRBD2 identical over 7 bases. Germline V CDR1 and CDR2: SQVTM, ANQGSEA. The CDR3 is 12 amino acids. The V gene end was trimmed by 8 bases and the J gene end by 4 bases; junction bases not matched to a gene: 7. CDR3 amino acids: CSLGGGGETQYF. CDR3 coding DNA: TGCAGCCTTGGGGGGGGAGGAGAGACCCAGTACTTC.

The table lists this clonotype with many counts. The CDR3 DNA sequence: TGTGCCAGCAGTTTCGGGACTAGCGGTAGCACAGATACGCAGTATTTT. Its translation: CASSFGTSGSTDTQYF. The chain recombines TRBV27 with TRBJ2-3; 11 nucleotides line up with TRBD2. Germline CDR1 is MNHEY and CDR2 is SMNVEV (reference sequence). The CDR3 is made up of 16 amino acids. Losses at the gene ends were 3 bases for V and 0 bases for J; bases not matched to a gene: 2.

The chain joins TRBV28 to TRBJ1-1, with 7 bases aligning to TRBD1. J was trimmed by 1 base and V by 7 bases; bases with no gene match: 6. The CDR3 is 14 residues long. From germline, CDR1 is MDHEN and CDR2 SYDVKM. The CDR3 region has the DNA TGTGCCAGCACCCAGGGGGGACCGAACACTGAAGCTTTCTTT. Encoded protein: CASTQGGPNTEAFF.

The chain links TRBV5-1 to TRBJ2-7, with D unclear. The CDR3 has 15 amino acids. Germline loops: CDR1 SGHRS, CDR2 YFSETQ. V lost 5 bases and J lost 2, with 17 bases in between. CDR3 loop: CASRHAQLLTYEQYF. CDR3 DNA: TGCGCCAGCAGACACGCCCAGTTGCTAACCTACGAGCAGTACTTC.